The 29 T cell receptor beta chains listed next were all sequenced from one sample in a study of blood T cell repertoires in COVID-19. Method: immunoSEQ multiplex PCR; TCRdb's copy keeps in-frame clones and lacks some. The data hold tens of thousands of clones, with around 93% observed a single time. The sample was peripheral blood. The receptor source for this set is a human donor with active COVID-19. The donor label of this sample is uncertain.

This chain uses TRBV19 with TRBJ2-7; maybe TRBD2 (6 bases). The germline V gene has CDR1 LNHDA and CDR2 SQIVND (reference sequence). V dropped 6 bases and J dropped 0 bases, with 15 bases sitting between them. This CDR3 has 15 residues. The CDR3 sequence is CASSSGTADSYEQYF. CDR3 nucleotides: TGTGCCAGTAGCTCCGGGACTGCCGACTCCTACGAGCAGTACTTC.

The CDR3, as DNA: TGTGCCAGCAGTTTGCAGGAATCAGATACGCAGTATTTT. Protein sequence: CASSLQESDTQYF. V usage is TRBV12-3 or TRBV12-4 and J usage is TRBJ2-3; D is unresolved. The CDR3 spans 13 residues. V lost 3 bases and J 4 bases, leaving 8 bases between the germline ends.

Only a few counts were recorded for this clone. The chain joins TRBV3-1 (or the pseudogene TRBV3-2) to TRBJ2-6, with D possibly matching TRBD1 (5 bases). This CDR3 is built from 18 residues. CDR1 and CDR2 (germline): LGHDT, YNNKEL (reference sequence). Between the trimmed V and J ends, which lost 1 base and 5 bases, there was a span of 18 bases. The CDR3 reads CASSQARTQPYRANVLTF. CDR3 sequence (DNA): TGTGCCAGCAGCCAAGCTCGGACACAACCTTACAGGGCCAACGTCCTGACTTTC.

The chain joins TRBV12-5 to TRBJ2-3; 10 nucleotides line up with TRBD1. Trimming cost V 0 bases and J 5 bases; bases outside gene matches: 8. Germline assignment: CDR1 LGHNT and CDR2 FRNRAP. This CDR3 is 17 amino acids long. The CDR3 region has the DNA TGTGCTAGTGGTTTGGTACTTGGGACAGGGGCGGGAGATACGCAGTATTTT. This translates into CASGLVLGTGAGDTQYF.

This rearrangement joins TRBV5-1 to TRBJ2-2, with 7 nucleotides matching TRBD1. The CDR3 is made up of 15 amino acids. Germline V CDR1 and CDR2: SGHRS, YFSETQ. The J segment lost 4 bases and the V segment lost 0 bases, leaving 3 bases of the junction unmatched. The CDR3 loop reads CASSLGQGATGELFF. The CDR3 DNA reads TGCGCCAGCAGCTTGGGACAGGGTGCCACCGGGGAGCTGTTTTTT.

The chain has TRBV13 and TRBJ2-6; 11 positions agree with TRBD2. The germline gives CDR1 PRHDT, CDR2 FYEKMQ (reference sequence). CDR3 length equals 19 residues. Losses at the gene ends were 7 bases for V and 0 bases for J; bases not matched to a gene: 11. The CDR3 sequence: CASTIGASGGSSGANVLTF. In DNA, the CDR3 is TGTGCCAGCACCATCGGGGCTAGCGGGGGGTCCTCTGGGGCCAACGTCCTGACTTTC.

V is TRBV25-1 and J is TRBJ2-2; D possibly corresponds to TRBD1 (6 bases). Looked up from germline, CDR1 is MGHDK and CDR2 is SYGVNS. This CDR3 contains 14 residues. The V end was cut by 1 base, the J end by 6 bases, with 9 bases between. The CDR3 here is CASSEFKGAGELFF. DNA of the CDR3: TGTGCCAGCAGTGAATTTAAGGGGGCCGGGGAGCTGTTTTTT.

The genes are TRBV7-9 and TRBJ2-3; weak D call: TRBD2 (6 bases). V was cut by 2 bases and J by 2 bases, with 8 bases left in between. The CDR3 contains 14 residues. Per the germline V gene, CDR1 is SEHNR and CDR2 is FQNEAQ (reference sequence). The CDR3 nucleotides read TGTGCCAGCAGCTTACTAGCGAACACAGATACGCAGTATTTT. The encoded protein is CASSLLANTDTQYF.

This rearrangement joins TRBV15 to TRBJ1-2, with D unresolved. There are 14 residues in the CDR3. Deletions cut 5 bases from V and 4 bases from J, with 14 bases between. Germline lookup yields CDR1 LNHNV and CDR2 YYDKDF (reference sequence). This CDR3 reads CATSARAGGYGYTF. The CDR3, as DNA: TGTGCCACCAGCGCCCGTGCGGGAGGCTATGGCTACACCTTC.

This chain connects TRBV7-2 to TRBJ1-2, with a tentative D call TRBD1 (6 bases). CDR1 and CDR2 (germline): SGHTA, FQGNSA. This CDR3 has 15 amino acids. Trimming cost V 4 bases and J 0 bases, with 12 bases left between them. The CDR3: CASSYQGSPNYGYTF. The CDR3 region has the DNA TGTGCCAGCAGCTACCAGGGGAGTCCTAACTATGGCTACACCTTC.

CDR3 bases: TGTGCCAGCAGCGGGCAACAAGAGACCCAGTACTTC. Amino acid sequence: CASSGQQETQYF. The chain combines TRBV9 with TRBJ2-5; D remains unclear. The CDR3 extends over 12 amino acids. Germline-derived CDR1 and CDR2 are SGDLS and YYNGEE. V gave up 3 bases and J gave up 2 bases, with 5 bases separating them. Drawing the rest from reference TRBV9 and TRBJ2-5, the complete variable domain is DSGVTQTPKHLITATGQRVTLRCSPRSGDLSVYWYQQSLDQGLQFLIQYYNGEERAKGNILERFSAQQFPDLHSELNLSSLELGDSALYFCASSGQQETQYFGPGTRLLVL.

The chain couples TRBV7-9 to TRBJ2-7, with 8 bases matching TRBD1. Germline CDR1 and CDR2: SEHNR and FQNEAQ (reference sequence). J gave up 7 bases and V 5 bases, and 7 bases lay outside the gene matches. The CDR3 runs 13 residues. The CDR3 sequence is CASSEGTGQEQYF. The CDR3, as DNA: TGTGCCAGCAGCGAAGGGACAGGCCAAGAGCAGTACTTC.

The rearrangement links TRBV2 to TRBJ2-5; 9 bases align to TRBD2. Losses at the gene ends were 6 bases for V and 5 bases for J; bases not matched to a gene: 7. CDR3 size: 14 residues. The V gene's germline CDR1 is SNHLY and CDR2 FYNNEI. CDR3 residues: CASRGSGGRETQYF. The DNA for the CDR3 is TGTGCCAGCAGAGGCAGCGGGGGGCGGGAGACCCAGTACTTC.

This clone has just a few counts. Different DNA sequences within this sample yield the same CDR3. The chain links TRBV5-1 to TRBJ1-1; 10 bases map to TRBD1. The CDR3 is 16 residues long. From germline, CDR1 is SGHRS and CDR2 YFSETQ. V shed 4 bases, J shed 2 bases, and the junction held 8 bases outside the gene matches. CDR3: CASSLGQGVGNTEAFF. In DNA form, the CDR3 reads TGCGCCAGCAGCCTAGGACAGGGGGTAGGAAACACTGAAGCTTTCTTT.

The V gene is TRBV25-1, the J gene TRBJ2-5; D possibly corresponds to TRBD1 (6 bases). V dropped 4 bases and J dropped 2 bases, with 11 bases sitting between them. The CDR3 has 14 residues. Germline CDR1 MGHDK, CDR2 SYGVNS. The CDR3, as DNA: TGTGCCAGCAGTGTACAGGGTCGGCAAGAGACCCAGTACTTC. Translation: CASSVQGRQETQYF.

This sequence joins TRBV5-1 and TRBJ1-1; the D is unclear. Germline V gene lookup returns CDR1 SGHRS and CDR2 YFSETQ. This CDR3 contains 11 residues. V lost 6 bases and J lost 7, with 10 bases in between. Here the CDR3 DNA reads TGCGCCAGCAACACGGGGAGTGAAGCTTTCTTT. This codes for CASNTGSEAFF.

This chain joins TRBV9 and TRBJ2-1; possibly TRBD2 for D (6 bases). Trimming left V 3 bases short and J 4 bases short, with 14 bases between. Germline V CDR1 and CDR2: SGDLS, YYNGEE. The CDR3 sequence is 15 residues long. CDR3 protein: CASSAGGTFYNEQFF. In DNA, the CDR3 is TGTGCCAGCAGCGCCGGCGGGACTTTTTACAATGAGCAGTTCTTC.

This chain connects TRBV7-2 to TRBJ1-1; TRBD1 matches 7 bases. In germline, CDR1 is SGHTA, CDR2 FQGNSA. The CDR3 is 14 residues long. With 11 bases clipped from V and 1 base from J, the junction kept 10 bases outside the gene matches. CDR3 amino acids: CAGRIGQENTEAFF. CDR3 DNA sequence: TGTGCCGGAAGGATTGGACAGGAGAACACTGAAGCTTTCTTT.

The J gene is TRBJ2-1, the V gene TRBV2; tentatively, D is TRBD1 (7 bases). Germline V gives CDR1 SNHLY, CDR2 FYNNEI. The V and J ends lost 7 bases and 6 bases respectively, with 16 bases between them. This CDR3 contains 14 residues. The CDR3 protein is CASTRDSLSNEQFF. The CDR3 nucleotides read TGTGCCAGCACGCGGGACAGTCTATCCAATGAGCAGTTCTTC.

The V and J genes are TRBV5-4 and TRBJ1-3, with 7 bases aligning to TRBD1. This CDR3 is built from 16 residues. V was clipped by 4 bases and J by 0 bases; unmatched bases: 7. Germline V gene lookup returns CDR1 SGHNT and CDR2 YYREEE (reference sequence). The CDR3 DNA reads as TGTGCCAGCAGCCCCGAAGACAGGGCCTCTGGAAACACCATATATTTT. It encodes CASSPEDRASGNTIYF.

CDR3 coding DNA: TGTGCCAGCAGCTTCCCCGGACAGGGGTACACTGAAGCTTTCTTT. Translated: CASSFPGQGYTEAFF. The chain couples TRBV5-4 to TRBJ1-1, with 9 bases matching TRBD1. The V segment lost 2 bases and the J segment 3 bases; nucleotides outside the gene matches: 5. Germline lookup yields CDR1 SGHNT and CDR2 YYREEE (reference sequence). This CDR3 region has 15 residues.

This clone was counted once. The rearrangement joins TRBV2 to TRBJ1-2, with 8 bases that match TRBD1. CDR1 SNHLY and CDR2 FYNNEI come from the germline V gene. The CDR3 has 11 amino acids. The V gene end was trimmed by 8 bases and the J gene end by 9 bases; junction bases not matched to a gene: 5. The CDR3 loop is CASGTGLSYTF. The DNA for the CDR3 is TGTGCCAGCGGGACAGGCCTGAGCTACACCTTC.

This clone was seen only once. The V and J genes are TRBV11-2 and TRBJ2-1; maybe TRBD2 (7 bases). Germline V CDR1 and CDR2: SGHAT, FQNNGV. This CDR3 comprises 15 residues. The V and J ends lost 1 base and 6 bases respectively, with 13 bases between them. CDR3 sequence reads: CASSLVGGPFNEQFF. CDR3 DNA sequence: TGTGCCAGCAGCTTAGTGGGGGGGCCATTCAATGAGCAGTTCTTC.

This chain links TRBV7-2 with TRBJ2-1; 12 positions agree with TRBD2. The trim removed 4 bases at V and 7 bases at J, leaving 8 bases unmatched. CDR3 length: 16 residues. Germline CDR1 and CDR2: SGHTA and FQGNSA. The DNA for the CDR3 is TGTGCCAGCAGCTCCTCTAGCGGGGGGGCACGGAATGAGCAGTTCTTC. This gives the protein CASSSSSGGARNEQFF.

This rearrangement joins TRBV5-1 to TRBJ2-6; D gene uncertain. CDR1 and CDR2 (germline): SGHRS, YFSETQ. Deletions cut 1 base from V and 4 bases from J, with 6 bases between. This CDR3 region has 14 residues. DNA for the CDR3: TGCGCCAGCAGCTTGACAACCGGGGCCAACGTCCTGACTTTC. Its translation is CASSLTTGANVLTF.

The chain carries TRBV6-4 and TRBJ2-3, with 8 bases that match TRBD2. Germline CDR1 reads MRHNA; CDR2 reads SNTAGT. This CDR3 comprises 15 residues. With 0 bases clipped from V and 4 bases from J, the junction kept 3 bases outside the gene matches. This CDR3 is CASSDSAGGSDTQYF. The DNA of the CDR3 is TGTGCCAGCAGTGACTCTGCGGGGGGATCAGATACGCAGTATTTT.

This chain uses TRBV7-2 with TRBJ2-3, with a weak D call TRBD1 (5 bases). Per the germline V gene, CDR1 is SGHTA and CDR2 is FQGNSA. CDR3 length: 15 residues. V lost 4 bases, J lost 3 bases, and 14 bases lay in between. For the CDR3, the DNA is TGTGCCAGCAGCTACCTGGTAGGGGCAACAGATACGCAGTATTTT. This sequence encodes CASSYLVGATDTQYF.

V is TRBV7-2 and J is TRBJ1-2, with 10 positions matching TRBD1. The CDR3 is made up of 15 amino acids. Trimming cost V 1 base and J 4 bases; bases outside gene matches: 3. Germline lookup yields CDR1 SGHTA and CDR2 FQGNSA. The CDR3 loop reads CASSLVTGGGYGYTF. DNA of the CDR3: TGTGCCAGCAGCTTAGTGACAGGGGGCGGCTATGGCTACACCTTC.

The chain links TRBV2 to TRBJ1-2, with 11 bases that match TRBD1. The J segment lost 14 bases and the V segment lost 2 bases, leaving 10 bases of the junction unmatched. CDR3 length: 14 residues. The germline gives CDR1 SNHLY, CDR2 FYNNEI. This CDR3 is CASSERGTGGSGTF. The CDR3, as DNA: TGTGCCAGCAGTGAACGTGGGACAGGGGGGTCGGGGACCTTC.